This T cell receptor (beta chain) is from a study of blood T cell repertoires in COVID-19. This CDR3 has 17 residues. Trimming stripped 12 bases from V and 6 bases from J, with 28 bases between. Per germline, CDR1 KGHDR and CDR2 SFDVKD. This clone was counted once. Clones were read by immunoSEQ multiplex PCR, and TCRdb kept only the in-frame ones, dropping some. The sample holds 220,000 or so clones, about 84% seen once. The receptor was derived from a woman aged 45-65 years who had recovered from COVID-19. The specimen sequenced was PBMCs or T cells enriched from blood (not recorded which). This sequence joins TRBV24-1 and TRBJ2-2; tentative D call: TRBD2 (6 bases). The CDR3 region is CADRTGTPKEGPGELFF. The CDR3 DNA reads as TGTGCCGACCGAACCGGGACTCCAAAAGAAGGCCCCGGGGAGCTGTTTTTT.